This T cell receptor beta chain stems from a study of CD8 T cells in ankylosing spondylitis. Study-wide results and caveats: Roughly eight highly homologous variants made up a TCR beta motif that seemed to typify ankylosing spondylitis blood.

About this clonotype itself: Its target is unknown.

Between the trimmed V and J ends, which lost 7 bases and 3 bases, there was a span of 15 bases. The CDR3 totals 14 residues. Germline V CDR1 and CDR2: SNHLY, FYNNEI. TCRdb passed the 5' RACE reads through MiXCR, listing each CDR3 protein once. The sample has under 950,000 distinct CDR3 sequences; under 20% are singletons. The sequence was collected from a male donor with ankylosing spondylitis. Sequencing was done on a sample of blood, either unsorted or a sorted T cell fraction (not recorded which). The chain links TRBV2 to TRBJ1-1; a weak D match, TRBD1 (5 bases). DNA for the CDR3: TGTGCCAGCAAAGGGTGGGCAGGGTACACTGAAGCTTTCTTT. Encoded protein: CASKGWAGYTEAFF.